This section outlines one TCR beta chain sequence together with its context. Its antigen remains unknown. This may stem from a read error, because a much larger clone lies one nucleotide away. The data belong to a study of tumor-infiltrating lymphocytes in primary liver carcinoma. Across the study: Men and women, 30 to 69 years of age, made up the patients.

The CDR3 is 14 residues long. V shed 4 bases and J shed 5 bases, with 13 bases lying between them. Germline V gene lookup returns CDR1 WNHNN and CDR2 SYGVQD (reference sequence). From around 0.5 ug of total RNA, TCR beta-specific cDNA was reverse-transcribed using a constant-region primer. Three-round nested multiplex PCR performed with slightly modified ARM-PCR produced the TCR beta libraries. Researchers ran the first two PCR rounds for ten to eleven cycles each with TRBV1-TRBV30 forward primers and a C-beta reverse primer. TCRdb recomputed calls from the multiplex PCR reads with MiXCR, one row per CDR3 protein. The data contain approximately 310,000 distinct CDR3 sequences, about 62% of them singletons. Out of unsorted whole blood came the blood RNA, and germline DNA was extracted as well. Around 4 milliliters of peripheral blood were drawn presurgically. Regarding the study as a whole: Tumor-adjacent and tumor-blood pairs showed less overlap than tumor region pairs.

The V and J genes are TRBV10-1 and TRBJ2-3; D is perhaps TRBD1 (5 bases). The receptor's source is a man aged 35-49 years with primary liver carcinoma and hepatitis B virus infection. The sequenced sample was peripheral blood. The CDR3 DNA is TGCGCCAGCAGTGCCCAGGGTGGGGAAGATACGCAGTATTTT. It translates to CASSAQGGEDTQYF.